This T cell receptor beta chain came from a study of blood T cell repertoires in COVID-19. Whole-study context: Collection of acute and convalescent COVID-19 samples took place in the United States, Italy and Spain. T cells, B-cell-depleted T cells, or PBMCs provided the cDNA or gDNA that served as material.

Generated by immunoSEQ multiplex PCR, the TCRdb table keeps only in-frame clones and is missing some. Of tens of thousands of clones in the sample, around three quarters were seen once. Per germline, CDR1 LGHDT and CDR2 YNNKEL (reference sequence). J was trimmed by 7 bases and V by 4 bases; bases with no gene match: 13. There are 17 residues in the CDR3. The sequence was obtained from a human donor in a cohort sampled during active COVID-19. The specimen sequenced was peripheral blood. This chain links TRBV3-1 (or the pseudogene TRBV3-2) with TRBJ2-7; TRBD2 matches 13 bases. CDR3 nucleotides: TGTGCCAGCAGCCCGATCCCGGGACTAGCGGGACCATGGGAGCAGTACTTC. This translates into CASSPIPGLAGPWEQYF.